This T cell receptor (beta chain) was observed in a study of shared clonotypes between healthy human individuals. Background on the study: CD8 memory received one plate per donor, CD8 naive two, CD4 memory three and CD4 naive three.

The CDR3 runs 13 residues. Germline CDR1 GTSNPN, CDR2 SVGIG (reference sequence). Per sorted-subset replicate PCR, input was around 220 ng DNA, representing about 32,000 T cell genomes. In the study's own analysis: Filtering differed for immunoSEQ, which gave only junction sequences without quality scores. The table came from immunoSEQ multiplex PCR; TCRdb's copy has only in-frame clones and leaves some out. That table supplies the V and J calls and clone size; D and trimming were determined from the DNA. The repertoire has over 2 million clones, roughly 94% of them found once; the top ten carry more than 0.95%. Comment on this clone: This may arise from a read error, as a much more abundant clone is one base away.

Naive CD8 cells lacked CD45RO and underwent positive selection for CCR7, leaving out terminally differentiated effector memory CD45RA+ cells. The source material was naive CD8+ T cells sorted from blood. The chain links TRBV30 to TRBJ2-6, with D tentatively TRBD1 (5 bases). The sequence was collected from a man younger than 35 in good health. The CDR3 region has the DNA TGTGCCTGCAGGGCGAAAGGGGCCAACGTCCCGACTTTC. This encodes CACRAKGANVPTF.